The T cell receptor beta chain described here comes from a study of cytomegalovirus exposure and HLA in healthy donors. General study points: Later analysis identified several of the most significant clusters that appeared linked to common viral pathogens. A list of 150 to 200 TCR beta chains associated with cytomegalovirus was given. In a later analysis, TCR association rates varied by HLA locus: DRB1 most, HLA-C fewest.

The primer mix had 60 Vbeta and 13 Jbeta primers. Libraries were prepared by immunoSEQ multiplex PCR; TCRdb keeps only in-frame clonotypes and omits some of them. Altogether approximately 98,000 clones are present, around two thirds being singletons, with the ten largest covering under 2%. Germline V lookup: CDR1 MDHEN, CDR2 SYDVKM. V lost 7 bases to trimming and J lost 7 bases, with 17 bases between them. The CDR3 runs to 14 residues. This clone was observed a handful of times. The antigen remains undetermined. The receptor was derived from a male donor in good health and CMV-seronegative. Material for sequencing was PBMCs. The V and J genes are TRBV28 and TRBJ1-5, with TRBD1 as a possible D gene (6 bases). The CDR3, as DNA: TGTGCCAGCACCGGGATGGGCAGGGGCCAGCCCCAGCATTTT. As protein: CASTGMGRGQPQHF.